This T cell receptor (beta chain) appears in the sequencing data of a study of blood T cell repertoires in COVID-19. Overall study: The study drew acute and convalescent COVID-19 samples from the United States, Italy and Spain.

The CDR3 has 14 residues. V trimming: 5 bases; J trimming: 4 bases; junction bases outside the gene matches: 4. Looked up from germline, CDR1 is MNHEY and CDR2 is SVGAGI. This clone was observed a single time. Authors' processing steps: Cell counts per sample came from amplifying reference gene primers. Sequencing was performed with immunoSEQ multiplex PCR; in TCRdb, only in-frame clones are kept and a portion is missing. V, J and clone size are those of that table, while D and trimming were read from the DNA. The sample lists about 200,000 clones, roughly 80% seen once, with roughly 7% in the top ten.

The sequenced material came from PBMCs or T cells enriched from blood (not recorded which). The rearrangement links TRBV6-5 to TRBJ2-1; 8 nucleotides agree with TRBD1. This TCR came from a man aged 35 to 55 who had recovered from COVID-19. DNA of the CDR3: TGTGCCAGCAGTCCGGACAGGGTGTACAATGAGCAGTTCTTC. This codes for CASSPDRVYNEQFF.